Listed below are T cell receptor beta chains from one sample, sequenced in a study of cytomegalovirus exposure and HLA in healthy donors. Assay used: immunoSEQ multiplex PCR; TCRdb lists only in-frame clones, some missing. This sample has about 43,000 clones; roughly half occur once, and the top ten carry 6%. Material: PBMCs. These receptors all come from a man aged 55 to 70 in good health and CMV-seronegative. The CDR3 runs from the conserved cysteine through the conserved F or W. The D gene is left open where the match is weak. Expanded clones get a size class; other rows say once, few or many, or leave the size out.

D: TRBD1
size: .
V: TRBV5-6
J: TRBJ2-7
DNA: TGTGCCAGCAGCTGGAGGACAGGGATCTACGAGCAGTACTTC
CDR3: CASSWRTGIYEQYF

D: TRBD1
size: few
V: TRBV30
J: TRBJ1-3
DNA: TGTGCCTTGACAGGGGGCACGAAAACTGGAAACACCATATATTTT
CDR3: CALTGGTKTGNTIYF

D: .
size: .
V: TRBV28
J: TRBJ1-1
DNA: TGTGCCAGCAGCCGGCCGGGATTCGGCACTGAAGCTTTCTTT
CDR3: CASSRPGFGTEAFF

D: .
size: .
V: TRBV9
J: TRBJ2-7
DNA: TGTGCCAGCAGCTCCTCCCCTAGCGCCTCCTACGAGCAGTACTTC
CDR3: CASSSSPSASYEQYF

D: TRBD2
size: few
V: TRBV14
J: TRBJ2-3
DNA: TGTGCCAGCAGCCGCCTCTCTGGACTAGGGACAGATACGCAGTATTTT
CDR3: CASSRLSGLGTDTQYF

D: TRBD2
size: .
V: TRBV5-1
J: TRBJ2-7
DNA: TGCGCCAGCAGCTTGGCCGGCGGGAGGACCCACGAGCAGTACTTC
CDR3: CASSLAGGRTHEQYF

D: .
size: few
V: TRBV4-3
J: TRBJ2-7
DNA: TGCGCCAGCAGCCAGTATGAGGGGGTATACGAGCAGTACTTC
CDR3: CASSQYEGVYEQYF

D: .
size: .
V: TRBV7-2
J: TRBJ2-5
DNA: TGTGCCAGCACCCCCGGGTCGGGTTACCAAGAGACCCAGTACTTC
CDR3: CASTPGSGYQETQYF

D: TRBD2
size: .
V: TRBV2
J: TRBJ2-1
DNA: TGTGCCAGCAGTGAAGGACTAGCGGGGATATACAATGAGCAGTTCTTC
CDR3: CASSEGLAGIYNEQFF

D: TRBD2
size: few
V: TRBV4-2
J: TRBJ2-7
DNA: TGTGCCAGCAGCCACGGCGGGACTAGCGGGAGTGGCGTTTTCCACGAGCAGTACTTC
CDR3: CASSHGGTSGSGVFHEQYF

D: TRBD1
size: few
V: TRBV19
J: TRBJ2-5
DNA: TGTGCCAGTAGGAGGACAGGGGGCCAAGAGACCCAGTACTTC
CDR3: CASRRTGGQETQYF

D: .
size: .
V: TRBV30
J: TRBJ1-4
DNA: TGTGCCTCGGTGAAAGAAAAACTGTTTTTT
CDR3: CASVKEKLFF

D: .
size: .
V: TRBV29-1
J: TRBJ1-1
DNA: TGCAGCGTTGGTCACAGTTTTTTT
CDR3: CSVGHSFF

D: TRBD2
size: .
V: TRBV28
J: TRBJ2-7
DNA: TGTGCCAGCAGTTTATTACTAGCGGGAGTCGAGCAGTACTTC
CDR3: CASSLLLAGVEQYF

D: TRBD1
size: .
V: TRBV7-2
J: TRBJ1-2
DNA: TGTGCCAGCAGCTACCATACAGGGGCGGTCTATGGCTACACCTTC
CDR3: CASSYHTGAVYGYTF

D: TRBD1
size: .
V: TRBV30
J: TRBJ2-3
DNA: TGTGCCTGGAGCCAACAGGGGGATACGCAGTATTTT
CDR3: CAWSQQGDTQYF

D: .
size: .
V: TRBV7-2
J: TRBJ1-2
DNA: TGTGCCAGCAGCCTACAGGGTTCTAACTATGGCTACACCTTC
CDR3: CASSLQGSNYGYTF

D: .
size: .
V: TRBV14
J: TRBJ2-7
DNA: TGTGCCAGCAGCTTGGCGCCGGGCGAGCAGTACTTC
CDR3: CASSLAPGEQYF

D: TRBD1
size: .
V: TRBV5-4
J: TRBJ1-1
DNA: TGTGCCAGCACCCCAGGGGGCGCGGACACTGAAGCTTTCTTT
CDR3: CASTPGGADTEAFF

D: TRBD2
size: .
V: TRBV7-9
J: TRBJ2-5
DNA: TGTGCCAGCAGCCAAGGACTAGCGGGTACTGAGACCCAGTACTTC
CDR3: CASSQGLAGTETQYF

D: .
size: .
V: TRBV27
J: TRBJ2-7
DNA: TGTGCCAGCAGAATTCCAGGGAGGAACTCCTACGAGCAGTACTTC
CDR3: CASRIPGRNSYEQYF

D: .
size: .
V: TRBV4-3
J: TRBJ2-1
DNA: TGCGCCAGCAGCCAAGACCTTTCCTACAATGAGCAGTTCTTC
CDR3: CASSQDLSYNEQFF

D: .
size: .
V: TRBV7-8
J: TRBJ2-5
DNA: TGTGCCAGCAGCTTAACAGTCGGAAGGCAGACCCAGTACTTC
CDR3: CASSLTVGRQTQYF